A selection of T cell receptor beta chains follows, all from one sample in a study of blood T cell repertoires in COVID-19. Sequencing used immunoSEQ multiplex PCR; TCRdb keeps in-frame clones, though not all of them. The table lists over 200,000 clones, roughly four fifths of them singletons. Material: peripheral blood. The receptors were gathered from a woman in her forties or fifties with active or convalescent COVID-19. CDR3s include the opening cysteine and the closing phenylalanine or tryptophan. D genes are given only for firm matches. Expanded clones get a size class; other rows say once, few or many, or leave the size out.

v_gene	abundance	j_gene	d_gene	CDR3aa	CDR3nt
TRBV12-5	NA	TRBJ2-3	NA	CASGTGLSGTDTQYF	TGTGCTAGTGGCACTGGACTAAGCGGCACAGATACGCAGTATTTT
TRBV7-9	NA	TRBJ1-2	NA	CASSRGGGDGYTF	TGTGCCAGCAGCCGGGGCGGGGGCGATGGCTACACCTTC
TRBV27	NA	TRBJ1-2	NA	CASSFSALIGYTF	TGTGCCAGCAGTTTTAGTGCCCTTATTGGCTACACCTTC
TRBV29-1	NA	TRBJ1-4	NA	CSVPGTQTEKLFF	TGCAGCGTTCCCGGGACACAAACCGAAAAACTGTTTTTT
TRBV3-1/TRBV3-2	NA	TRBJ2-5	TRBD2	CASSGGLAVIPETQYF	TGTGCCAGCAGCGGAGGACTAGCGGTTATCCCGGAGACCCAGTACTTC
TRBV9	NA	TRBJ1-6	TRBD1	CASSRAGGVDNSPLHF	TGTGCCAGCAGCAGAGCAGGGGGCGTAGATAATTCACCCCTCCACTTT
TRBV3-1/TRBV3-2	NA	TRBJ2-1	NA	CASSQGGQNEQFF	TGTGCCAGCAGCCAAGGAGGGCAAAATGAGCAGTTCTTC
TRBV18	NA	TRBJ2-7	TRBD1	CASSPPGGTGSYEQYF	TGTGCCAGCTCACCACCGGGAGGGACAGGGTCCTACGAGCAGTACTTC
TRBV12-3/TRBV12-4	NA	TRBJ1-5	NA	CASSTRSDQPQHF	TGTGCCAGCAGTACCCGATCGGATCAGCCCCAGCATTTT
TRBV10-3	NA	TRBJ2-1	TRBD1	CAISAGQGLSGNEQFF	TGTGCCATCAGTGCCGGACAGGGGTTGTCGGGGAATGAGCAGTTCTTC
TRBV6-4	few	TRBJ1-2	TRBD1	CASSETGDYGYTF	TGTGCCAGCAGTGAAACAGGGGACTATGGCTACACCTTC
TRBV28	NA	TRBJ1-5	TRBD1	CASSFWVLQGYQPQHF	TGTGCCAGCAGTTTTTGGGTCCTACAGGGGTACCAGCCCCAGCATTTT
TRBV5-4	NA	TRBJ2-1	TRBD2	CASSSTGSGSGGHEQFF	TGTGCCAGCAGCTCCACCGGGAGCGGGAGTGGAGGGCATGAGCAGTTCTTC
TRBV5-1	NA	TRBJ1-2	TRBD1	CASSVDRDYGYTF	TGCGCCAGCAGTGTAGACAGGGACTATGGCTACACCTTC
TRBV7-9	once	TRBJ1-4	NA	CASSPPGRAPEKLFF	TGTGCCAGCAGCCCCCCGGGGAGGGCCCCCGAAAAACTGTTTTTT
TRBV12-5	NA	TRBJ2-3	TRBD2	CASGLGLAGGPDTQYF	TGTGCTAGTGGTTTGGGGTTAGCGGGGGGGCCAGATACGCAGTATTTT
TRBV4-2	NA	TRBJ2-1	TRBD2	CASSQGRGLGYNEQFF	TGTGCCAGCAGCCAGGGGAGGGGACTCGGTTACAATGAGCAGTTCTTC
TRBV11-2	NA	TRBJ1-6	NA	CASSSRGADYSPLHF	TGTGCCAGCAGCTCGCGGGGGGCAGATTATTCACCCCTCCACTTT
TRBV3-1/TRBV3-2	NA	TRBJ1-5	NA	CASSQSPGQPQHF	TGTGCCAGCAGCCAATCCCCCGGTCAGCCCCAGCATTTT
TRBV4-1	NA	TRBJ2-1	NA	CASSQGGASGYNEQFF	TGCGCCAGCAGCCAAGGGGGGGCTAGCGGATACAATGAGCAGTTCTTC
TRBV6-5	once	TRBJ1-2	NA	CASRVTGDRRHGYTF	TGTGCCAGCAGGGTGACAGGCGATAGGCGTCATGGCTACACCTTC
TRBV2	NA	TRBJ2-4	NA	CASSEGRAKNIQYF	TGTGCCAGCAGTGAAGGGAGAGCCAAAAACATTCAGTACTTC